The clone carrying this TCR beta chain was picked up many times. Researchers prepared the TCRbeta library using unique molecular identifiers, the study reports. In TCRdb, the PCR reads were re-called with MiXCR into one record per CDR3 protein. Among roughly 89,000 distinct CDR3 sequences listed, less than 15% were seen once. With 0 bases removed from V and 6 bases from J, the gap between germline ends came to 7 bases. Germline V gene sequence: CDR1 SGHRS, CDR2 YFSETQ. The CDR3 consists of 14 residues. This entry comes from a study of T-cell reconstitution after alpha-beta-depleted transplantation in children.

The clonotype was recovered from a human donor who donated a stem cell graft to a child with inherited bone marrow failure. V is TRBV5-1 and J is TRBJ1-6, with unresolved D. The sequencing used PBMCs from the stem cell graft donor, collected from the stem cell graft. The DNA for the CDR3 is TGCGCCAGCAGCTTGGACCCGTTTAATTCACCCCTCCACTTT. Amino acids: CASSLDPFNSPLHF.